Each of the 4 T cell receptor beta chains below was sequenced from the same sample in a study of blood T cell repertoires in COVID-19. Repertoires were generated with immunoSEQ multiplex PCR, while TCRdb's copy carries only in-frame clones and drops some. The sample shows 650,000 to 800,000 clones, just under 90% of them seen only once. The sample was peripheral blood. The receptors here all came from a young woman with acute or convalescent COVID-19.

The chain recombines TRBV21-1 with TRBJ1-2; the table assigns TRBD1, which was not confirmed against the DNA. TRBV21-1 is a pseudogene locus. The CDR3 is 16 residues long. The CDR3 loop is CASSKVTGQGWDGYTF. CDR3 bases: TGTGCCAGCAGCAAAGTCACAGGGCAAGGATGGGATGGCTACACCTTC.

V is TRBV12-3 or TRBV12-4 and J is TRBJ2-7, with TRBD1 as a possible D gene (6 bases). V dropped 6 bases and J dropped 6 bases, with 15 bases sitting between them. This CDR3 region has 13 residues. The CDR3, as DNA: TGTGCCAGCAGCCCGACAGGCTACGCCGAGCAGTACTTC. Translating gives CASSPTGYAEQYF.

The chain links TRBV3-1 (or the pseudogene TRBV3-2) to TRBJ2-7; TRBD1 matches 7 bases. Germline V gene data show CDR1 as LGHDT and CDR2 as YNNKEL (reference sequence). Trimming at V came to 4 bases and at J to 3 bases, leaving 3 bases not matched to a gene. The CDR3 sequence is 13 residues long. The CDR3 sequence: CASSPYRGYEQYF. CDR3 sequence (DNA): TGTGCCAGCAGCCCCTACAGGGGCTACGAGCAGTACTTC.

V is TRBV6-2 or TRBV6-3 and J is TRBJ1-5; possibly TRBD1 for D (5 bases). Germline assignment: CDR1 MNHEY and CDR2 SVGEGT. Trimming left V 0 bases short and J 1 base short, with 13 bases between. The CDR3 spans 17 residues. For the CDR3, the DNA is TGTGCCAGCAGTTACTCGCAGGGATTTTCGAGCAATCAGCCCCAGCATTTT. It codes for CASSYSQGFSSNQPQHF.